This T cell receptor beta chain stems from a study of regulatory T cells in long-lasting Graves disease. Study in general: The study enrolled newly diagnosed Graves' patients on antithyroid drugs under 3 months.

This clonotype appeared many times. Its antigen is still unknown. Overall study findings and caveats: Analysis covered peripheral blood alone, not thyroid tissue. It was in persistent disease that TRBV28, TRBJ1-2 and TRBJ2-5 were favored.

This CDR3 spans 14 amino acids. The V end lost 0 bases, the J end lost 2 bases, and 7 bases lay between the germline ends. From germline, CDR1 is MNHEY and CDR2 SVGAGI. The time point: newly diagnosed GD, antithyroid drugs for less than 3 months. TCR sequences were obtained from RNA taken from PBMCs. It was an endocrinology department in Xi'an, China, that provided the patients. For TCR beta, libraries came from iRepertoire HTBI primers and Arm-PCR of CDR3 regions. MiXCR was run by TCRdb on the multiplex PCR reads, yielding one entry per CDR3 protein. The table records under 300,000 distinct CDR3 sequences, around 17% of them present only once.

The chain employs TRBV6-5 and TRBJ2-5; maybe TRBD1 (5 bases). Specimen: peripheral blood mononuclear cells (PBMCs), collected at new diagnosis, from a patient treated with antithyroid drugs. The receptor's source is a female donor with Graves disease. The CDR3 DNA is TGTGCCAGCAGTTACTCGCACAGGCAAGAGACCCAGTACTTC. As protein: CASSYSHRQETQYF.